Listed below are T cell receptor beta chains from one sample, sequenced in a study of cytomegalovirus exposure and HLA in healthy donors. Using immunoSEQ multiplex PCR, the repertoire was profiled, and TCRdb retains in-frame clones only, with some absent. The table shows about 120,000 clones, with 78% occurring only once. Sequences were obtained from PBMCs. These receptors originate from a woman aged 30 to 39 in good health and CMV-seropositive. Both conserved end residues are part of each CDR3. The D gene is left open where the match is weak. Clone size appears in some rows only: once, few, many, or a class for an expanded clone.

>TRBJ1-2|TRBV6-1|once|NA
CASKRRGGSNYGYTF
TGTGCCAGCAAGAGAAGGGGAGGTTCTAACTATGGCTACACCTTC
>TRBJ2-1|TRBV9|NA|NA
CASSAQDAGEGNEQFF
TGTGCCAGCAGCGCTCAAGACGCAGGGGAGGGCAATGAGCAGTTCTTC
>TRBJ2-2|TRBV6-5|once|NA
CASSYSGAMDGELFF
TGTGCCAGCAGTTACTCGGGGGCGATGGACGGGGAGCTGTTTTTT
>TRBJ2-5|TRBV30|NA|NA
CAWSVSLVYQETQYF
TGTGCCTGGAGTGTATCCCTAGTTTACCAAGAGACCCAGTACTTC
>TRBJ2-1|TRBV5-6|NA|NA
CASSFVRGNEQFF
TGTGCCAGCAGCTTCGTAAGGGGCAATGAGCAGTTCTTC
>TRBJ2-7|TRBV7-9|once|TRBD2
CSSSLGEGLTYEQYF
TGTTCCAGCAGCTTAGGGGAGGGACTAACCTACGAGCAGTACTTC
>TRBJ2-2|TRBV6-5|few|NA
CASSRTTGELFF
TGTGCCAGCAGCCGGACTACCGGGGAGCTGTTTTTT
>TRBJ1-2|TRBV7-9|NA|NA
CASSLEDSPLSYTF
TGTGCCAGCAGCTTAGAGGACAGCCCTTTGAGCTACACCTTC
>TRBJ1-1|TRBV27|NA|TRBD1
CASSPQTGPNTEAFF
TGTGCCAGCAGTCCCCAGACAGGGCCCAACACTGAAGCTTTCTTT
>TRBJ2-2|TRBV5-1|NA|TRBD2
CASRVTSGGTTGELFF
TGCGCCAGCAGAGTAACTAGCGGGGGGACCACCGGGGAGCTGTTTTTT
>TRBJ1-2|TRBV7-8|NA|NA
CASSPQAGEGYTF
TGTGCCAGCAGCCCCCAAGCGGGGGAGGGCTACACCTTC